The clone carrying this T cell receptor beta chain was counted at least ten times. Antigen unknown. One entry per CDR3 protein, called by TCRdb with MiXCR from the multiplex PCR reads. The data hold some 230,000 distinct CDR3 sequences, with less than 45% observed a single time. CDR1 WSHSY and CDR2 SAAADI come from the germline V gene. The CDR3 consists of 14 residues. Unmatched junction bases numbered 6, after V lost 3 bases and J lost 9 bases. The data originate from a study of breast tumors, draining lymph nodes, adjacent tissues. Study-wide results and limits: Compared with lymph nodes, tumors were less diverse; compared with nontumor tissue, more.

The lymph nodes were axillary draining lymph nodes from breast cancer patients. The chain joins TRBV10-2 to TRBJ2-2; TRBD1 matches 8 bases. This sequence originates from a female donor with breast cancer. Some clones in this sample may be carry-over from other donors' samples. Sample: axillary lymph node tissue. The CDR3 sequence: CASSDLTGDRELFF. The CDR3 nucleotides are TGCGCCAGCAGTGACCTGACAGGGGACAGGGAGCTGTTTTTT.